A selection of T cell receptor beta chains follows, all from one sample in a study of technical replicates of blood from several donors. Sequencing was performed with immunoSEQ multiplex PCR; in TCRdb, only in-frame clones are kept and a portion is missing. Of under 95,000 clones detected, roughly 94% appear once; the ten largest clones hold 0.25%. Sequenced sample: T cells isolated from PBMCs. Source of these receptors: a human donor in good health. Both conserved end residues are trimmed from each CDR3.

j_gene: TRBJ1-2
v_gene: TRBV4-1
len: 13
CDR3aa: ASSQDLDRGRGYT

j_gene: TRBJ2-1
v_gene: TRBV19
len: 14
CDR3aa: ASRRRASGGGNEQF

j_gene: TRBJ1-2
v_gene: TRBV19
len: 14
CDR3aa: ASSISDRASVYGYT

j_gene: TRBJ2-1
v_gene: TRBV20-1
len: 9
CDR3aa: SARIRQGQF

j_gene: TRBJ2-1
v_gene: TRBV9
len: 13
CDR3aa: ASSPYFQGADEQF

j_gene: TRBJ1-5
v_gene: TRBV28
len: 10
CDR3aa: ASSTSNQPQH

j_gene: TRBJ2-7
v_gene: TRBV11-3
len: 11
CDR3aa: ASTPGGAREQY

j_gene: TRBJ2-2
v_gene: TRBV10-3
len: 12
CDR3aa: ASKGTHGTGELF

j_gene: TRBJ2-1
v_gene: TRBV27
len: 12
CDR3aa: ASLYGRARNEQF

j_gene: TRBJ2-7
v_gene: TRBV7-9
len: 13
CDR3aa: ASSLDNRGQSEQY

j_gene: TRBJ1-1
v_gene: TRBV5-4
len: 12
CDR3aa: ASSDRDSNTEAF

j_gene: TRBJ1-1
v_gene: TRBV12-2
len: 16
CDR3aa: ASRYHGFSTGKGTEAF

j_gene: TRBJ2-3
v_gene: TRBV2
len: 14
CDR3aa: ASSRRAGEGTDTQY

j_gene: TRBJ1-6
v_gene: TRBV7-9
len: 12
CDR3aa: ASSLYGGGSPLH

j_gene: TRBJ1-1
v_gene: TRBV21-1
len: 14
CDR3aa: ASSKATLSGGVKAF

j_gene: TRBJ1-1
v_gene: TRBV20-1
len: 9
CDR3aa: SAPQGEGAF

j_gene: TRBJ2-1
v_gene: TRBV5-1
len: 15
CDR3aa: ASSLEVWEGLDNEQF

j_gene: TRBJ2-1
v_gene: TRBV7-9
len: 16
CDR3aa: ASSLASGGGTSYNEQF

j_gene: TRBJ2-2
v_gene: TRBV29-1
len: 14
CDR3aa: SVKWLAETNTGELF

j_gene: TRBJ2-7
v_gene: TRBV28
len: 10
CDR3aa: ASGTGVYEQY

j_gene: TRBJ2-5
v_gene: TRBV5-8
len: 13
CDR3aa: ASSLSWVEEETQY

j_gene: TRBJ2-5
v_gene: TRBV2
len: 10
CDR3aa: ASSGRRETQY

j_gene: TRBJ1-2
v_gene: TRBV2
len: 14
CDR3aa: ASSIPGQGVNYGYT

j_gene: TRBJ2-7
v_gene: TRBV30
len: 10
CDR3aa: AWSGGAYEQY

j_gene: TRBJ1-1
v_gene: TRBV5-1
len: 12
CDR3aa: ASSFTGLNTEAF

j_gene: TRBJ1-1
v_gene: TRBV19
len: 11
CDR3aa: ASSADRDTEAF

j_gene: TRBJ2-2
v_gene: TRBV5-4
len: 12
CDR3aa: ACRSGQGTGELF

j_gene: TRBJ2-1
v_gene: TRBV29-1
len: 13
CDR3aa: SVEGGGGPRNEQF

j_gene: TRBJ2-2
v_gene: TRBV6-6
len: 14
CDR3aa: ASSYSRQGGTGELF

j_gene: TRBJ1-1
v_gene: TRBV5-1
len: 12
CDR3aa: ASSRQGAPAEAF

j_gene: TRBJ2-1
v_gene: TRBV5-1
len: 13
CDR3aa: ASSTRDRSIDEQF

j_gene: TRBJ2-3
v_gene: TRBV2
len: 13
CDR3aa: ASSENGQHTDTQY

j_gene: TRBJ2-1
v_gene: TRBV11-3
len: 14
CDR3aa: ASSPHLAGAYNEQF

j_gene: TRBJ2-7
v_gene: TRBV2
len: 14
CDR3aa: ASSEGLAGSSYEQY

j_gene: TRBJ2-1
v_gene: TRBV27
len: 13
CDR3aa: ASSTLAGAYNEQF

j_gene: TRBJ1-5
v_gene: TRBV7-8
len: 13
CDR3aa: ASSLTGTGGQPQH

j_gene: TRBJ2-5
v_gene: TRBV5-1
len: 15
CDR3aa: ASSSSLAGGPPETQY

j_gene: TRBJ2-7
v_gene: TRBV7-2
len: 14
CDR3aa: ASSSGGGLAGIEQY